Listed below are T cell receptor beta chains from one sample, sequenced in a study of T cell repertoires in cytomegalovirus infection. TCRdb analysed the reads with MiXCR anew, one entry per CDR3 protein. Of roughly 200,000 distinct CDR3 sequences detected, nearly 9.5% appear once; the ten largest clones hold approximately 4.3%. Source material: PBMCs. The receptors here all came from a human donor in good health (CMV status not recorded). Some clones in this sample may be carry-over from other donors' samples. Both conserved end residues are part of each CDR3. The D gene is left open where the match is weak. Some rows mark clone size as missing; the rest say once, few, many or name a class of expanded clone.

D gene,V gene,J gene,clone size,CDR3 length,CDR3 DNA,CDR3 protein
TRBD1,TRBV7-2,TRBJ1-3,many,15,TGTGCCAGCAGCTTAGGCGGACAGGCTGGAAACACCATATATTTT,CASSLGGQAGNTIYF
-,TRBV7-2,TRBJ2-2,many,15,TGTGCCAGCAGCCCGACTAGATGGGGTACCGGGGAGCTGTTTTTT,CASSPTRWGTGELFF
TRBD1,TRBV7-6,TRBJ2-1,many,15,TGTGCCAGCAGCCCTCGGACAGGTGGCTACAATGAGCAGTTCTTC,CASSPRTGGYNEQFF
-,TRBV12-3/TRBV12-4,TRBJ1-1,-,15,TGTGCCAGCAGCCCAGAGAGGGAGGGGTCCACTGAAGCTTTCTTT,CASSPEREGSTEAFF
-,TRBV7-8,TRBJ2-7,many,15,TGTGCCAGCAGCTTAGCAAGGGTATTGAGAGGCGAGCAGTACTTC,CASSLARVLRGEQYF
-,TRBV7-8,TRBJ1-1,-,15,TGTGCCAGCAGATCCCCCGGGGGGTTCAACTCTGAAGCTTTCTTT,CASRSPGGFNSEAFF
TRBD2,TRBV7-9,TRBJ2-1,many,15,TGTGCCAGCAGCTCCTCTAGCGGGAGGGCTTCTGAGCAGTTCTTC,CASSSSSGRASEQFF
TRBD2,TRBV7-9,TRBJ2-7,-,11,TGTGCCAGTGCGGGGGCCTACGAGCAGTACTTC,CASAGAYEQYF
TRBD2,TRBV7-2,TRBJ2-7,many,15,TGTGCCAGCAGCTGGACTAGCGGGGGAGAGTACGAGCAGTACTTC,CASSWTSGGEYEQYF
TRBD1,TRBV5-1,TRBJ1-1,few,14,TGCGCCAGCAGCTTAGGACAGGGTGAGACTGAAGCTTTCTTT,CASSLGQGETEAFF
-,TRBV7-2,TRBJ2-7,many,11,TGTGCCAGCAGCCCCTCCTACGAGCAGTACTTC,CASSPSYEQYF
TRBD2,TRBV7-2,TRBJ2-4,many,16,TGTGCCAGCAGCTTAGGCGGGGGGCTGCTAGGAAACATTCAGTACTTC,CASSLGGGLLGNIQYF
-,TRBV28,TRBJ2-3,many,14,TGTGCCAGCAGTCCCCCAGGGGGCACAGATACGCAGTATTTT,CASSPPGGTDTQYF
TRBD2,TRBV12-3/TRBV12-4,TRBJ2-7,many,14,TGTGCCAGCAGTTTGGGACTAGCGGCACACGAGCAGTACTTC,CASSLGLAAHEQYF
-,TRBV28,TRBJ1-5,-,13,TGTGCCAGCAGTCGTCGGAGCCCCAGGCCCCAGCATTTT,CASSRRSPRPQHF
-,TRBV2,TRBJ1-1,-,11,TGTGCCAGCCTCCTGAACACTGAAGCTTTCTTT,CASLLNTEAFF